This T cell receptor (beta chain) was identified in a study of T cells in Graves' hyperthyroidism and ophthalmopathy (dated by TCRdb to between 2019 and 2020). General notes on the study: Peripheral blood samples were taken at initial diagnosis, before any treatment was given. A discovery cohort of fewer than 110 patients, 43 with Graves' ophthalmopathy and fewer than 65 with stable Graves' hyperthyroidism, was used to find distinguishing TCR V-J signatures. Prospective prediction of ophthalmopathy was tested in an independent validation cohort of 18 to 20 hyperthyroidism patients and 17 patients who later progressed to ophthalmopathy. For training and testing, the 100 or so patients in the discovery cohort were randomly divided in a 7:3 ratio. In roughly six Graves' hyperthyroidism patients, the study also compared T-cell repertoires from thyroid tissue with T-cell repertoires from blood. Once sampling was done, hyperthyroidism patients were given methimazole at a starting dose of 30 mg daily, whereas ophthalmopathy patients were given high-dose intravenous methylprednisolone. The paper describes TCR Vbeta CDR3 sequencing of about 140 peripheral blood samples, made up of 43 ophthalmopathy patients, over 70 hyperthyroidism patients and 17 progressor patients.

Broad study findings and their caveats: In validation, the model predicted progression to ophthalmopathy with 55% to 71% sensitivity and less than 75% specificity, a median of 6.5 months before onset. No statistical method was used to fix the sample size in advance, and group allocation was not hidden from the investigators. Blood samples also contained most of the expanded thyroid clonotypes (frequency above 0.001), which suggests that blood repertoires may reflect thyroid immune responses. In cross-validation, a model built on a 13 V-J signature told ophthalmopathy apart from stable hyperthyroidism with 87.88% sensitivity and roughly 81% specificity, and in testing the same model reached 80%/75%.

The TCR beta CDR3 regions were amplified from the RNA transcripts. A first-round RT-PCR of the TCR CDR3 used the HTBI primer set with the Qiagen OneStep RT-PCR kit. The libraries were constructed in a second round of multiplex PCR and then size-selected and purified. The libraries were sequenced on an Illumina HiSeq2000 using paired-end 100 bp reads. Under the source paper's analysis protocol: SOAPnuke was used to process the raw data, removing reads that contained adapters or uncalled bases, had a mean Phred below 15, or lacked an exact match to the constant primer or identifier. High-quality paired reads were merged with COPE v1.2.5, and unique nucleotide sequences were defined as clonotypes. Clonotypes were aligned to IMGT TRBV, TRBD and TRBJ reference segments using MiTCR v1.1. The analysis included only V-J combinations with a frequency above 0.0001, which together covered 99.2% of the repertoires. A TCS score was defined as the ratio between F50 (clonal expansion) and ExV (chaos), using BLOSUM62-based TCRdist between CDR3 peptides within each V-J. Welch's t-statistics and random forest reduced several hundred V-J features to about 13, which were used in a naive Bayes classifier (R e1071). TCRdb handled the public reads itself, with Q25 trimming in fastp and clone calling in MiXCR, and kept productive beta chains. Every distinct CDR3 protein forms one entry, paired with its most common genes and DNA. The V and J calls follow TCRdb's processing rather than the paper's. This sample gives around 180,000 distinct CDR3 sequences in total; over 15% of them show up just once. 25% to 35% of the sample is taken by the ten largest.

Graves' hyperthyroidism was defined as stable when no progression to ophthalmopathy occurred over 18 months of follow-up. Hyperthyroidism patients were newly diagnosed, had a disease duration of under 2 months, and were aged 18 to 65 years. Any patient with an uncontrolled infection, another autoimmune disease, pregnancy or lactation was excluded. Diagnoses relied on clinical symptoms, serum thyroxine and TRAb, thyroid ultrasound and orbital computed tomography. Ficoll-Paque density gradient centrifugation was used to isolate PBMCs from under 11 ml of fresh peripheral blood. Total RNA was extracted with Trizol reagent, and quality was checked on an Agilent 2100 Bioanalyzer. To note about this clonotype: Its antigen specificity is not known. No much larger clonotype is one base removed from it; base qualities were not supplied.

The sequence derives from a woman aged 45-65 years with Graves' hyperthyroidism. The source material was blood.

The bases are TGTGCCAGCAGTGACCGCAGGGGGAGGCACACTGAAGCTTTCTTT. Its protein reads: CASSDRRGRHTEAFF. Recombination joined TRBV6-2 or TRBV6-3 with TRBJ1-1, with 7 junctional bases fitting TRBD1. The germline V gene provides CDR1 MNHEY and CDR2 SVGEGT. V lost 5 bases and J lost 3 bases, and the count of bases not matched to a germline gene is 9. The CDR3, cysteine through phenylalanine, is 15 amino acids long. Only the CDR3 DNA stays, 45 bases, in frame from base 1.